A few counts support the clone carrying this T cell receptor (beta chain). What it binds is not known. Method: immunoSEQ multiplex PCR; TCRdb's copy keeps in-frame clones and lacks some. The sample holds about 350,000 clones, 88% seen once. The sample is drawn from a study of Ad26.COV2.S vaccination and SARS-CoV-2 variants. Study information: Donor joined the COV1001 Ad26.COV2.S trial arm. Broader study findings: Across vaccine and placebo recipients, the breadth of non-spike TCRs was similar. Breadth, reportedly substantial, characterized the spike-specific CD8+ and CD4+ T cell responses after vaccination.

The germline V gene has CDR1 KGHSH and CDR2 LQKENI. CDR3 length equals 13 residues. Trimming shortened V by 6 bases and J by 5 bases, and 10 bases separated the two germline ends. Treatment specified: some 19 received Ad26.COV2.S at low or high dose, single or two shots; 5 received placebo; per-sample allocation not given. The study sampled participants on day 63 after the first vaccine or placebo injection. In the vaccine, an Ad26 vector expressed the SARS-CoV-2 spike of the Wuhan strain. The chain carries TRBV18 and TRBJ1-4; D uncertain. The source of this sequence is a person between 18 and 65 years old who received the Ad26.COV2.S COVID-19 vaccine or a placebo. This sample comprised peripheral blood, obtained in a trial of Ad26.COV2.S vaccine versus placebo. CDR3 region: CASSNNPNEKLFF. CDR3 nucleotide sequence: TGTGCCAGCTCCAACAACCCGAATGAAAAACTGTTTTTT.